The present T cell receptor beta chain was sequenced within a study of cytomegalovirus exposure and HLA in healthy donors. Assay: immunoSEQ multiplex PCR; the TCRdb copy retains only in-frame clones and omits some. The data contain about 56,000 clones, roughly nine tenths of them seen just once; the ten biggest clones take up over 12%. Overall study findings and caveats: The tendency of first-cohort TCR clusters to co-occur in the approximately 110 validation repertoires was the finding of a later analysis. There were a few CMV-associated chains whose specificity for CMV antigens was confirmed in vitro. Reports indicated that the classifier achieved high specificity and sensitivity in diagnosing cytomegalovirus status.

Note on this clone: The antigen is undetermined.

Looked up from germline, CDR1 is GTSNPN and CDR2 is SVGIG (reference sequence). J was trimmed by 3 bases and V by 5 bases; bases with no gene match: 8. The CDR3 spans 15 residues. Sequencing was done on a sample of PBMCs. This chain connects TRBV30 to TRBJ2-5; 11 bases are a match to TRBD1. This TCR came from a woman aged 18-29 years in good health and CMV-seronegative. In DNA form, the CDR3 reads TGTGCCTGGGGATCATGGACAGGGGGCGAAGAGACCCAGTACTTC. The encoded protein is CAWGSWTGGEETQYF.